This T cell receptor beta chain was retrieved from a study of T cell responses to AZD1222 COVID-19 vaccine. Repertoires were generated with immunoSEQ multiplex PCR, while TCRdb's copy carries only in-frame clones and drops some. The data contain about 120,000 clones, approximately 90% of them singletons. As regards this clone: Its antigen is still unknown.

Study-level results: Repertoires in all cases were sampled only once the peak T cell response had passed.

CDR1 is MNHEY and CDR2 is SVGAGI in the germline V gene. The CDR3 is 13 amino acids. Trimming took off 6 bases at V and 3 bases at J, with 11 bases between the two ends. This rearrangement joins TRBV6-5 to TRBJ1-1; maybe TRBD1 (6 bases). Sequences were derived from peripheral blood, sampled on day 0 of AZD1222 vaccination. This receptor was taken from an adult in good health. CDR3 sequence reads: CASSLGHHTEAFF. The CDR3 nucleotides read TGTGCCAGCAGCTTGGGACATCACACTGAAGCTTTCTTT.